The next 26 T cell receptor beta chains were all read from a single sample in a study of blood T cells in healthy people across ages. PCR was performed a second time for about 7 to 11 cycles using a sample-barcoded 5' primer and a J-beta primer mix. TCRdb re-called the 5' RACE reads through MiXCR, storing one row per CDR3 protein. The sample contains around 1,500,000 distinct CDR3 sequences, roughly 28% of which appear only once. The sample consisted of blood. Receptors originate from a woman in her twenties or thirties in good health.

The chain has TRBV7-9 and TRBJ2-5; D is ambiguous. V was trimmed by 1 base and J by 3 bases, leaving 9 bases between them. Germline V gene data show CDR1 as SEHNR and CDR2 as FQNEAQ (reference sequence). This CDR3 is built from 14 residues. The CDR3 loop reads CASSLEATKETQYF. CDR3 DNA: TGTGCCAGCAGCTTAGAAGCGACAAAAGAGACCCAGTACTTC.

In this sample, this clonotype turned up many times. The V gene is TRBV29-1, the J gene TRBJ2-1; a weak D match, TRBD2 (6 bases). Germline V gene lookup returns CDR1 SQVTM and CDR2 ANQGSEA. The CDR3 extends over 13 amino acids. Trimming left V 7 bases short and J 2 bases short, with 12 bases between. This CDR3 reads CSAMRTTYNEQFF. The CDR3 DNA is TGCAGCGCCATGAGGACTACCTACAATGAGCAGTTCTTC.

The chain recombines TRBV20-1 with TRBJ1-4; D is unclear. CDR3 length equals 14 residues. V shed 1 base and J shed 0 bases, with 6 bases lying between them. In germline, CDR1 is DFQATT, CDR2 SNEGSKA (reference sequence). The CDR3 DNA is TGCAGTGCTAGAGGGACTGCAACTAATGAAAAACTGTTTTTT. It yields the protein CSARGTATNEKLFF.

This clonotype was seen once. With a much larger clone just one base away, this may be a read error. The rearrangement links TRBV12-3 or TRBV12-4 to TRBJ2-4, with D perhaps TRBD2 (6 bases). The germline V and J ends were trimmed by 5 bases and 7 bases, with 18 bases remaining between them. There are 15 residues in the CDR3. CDR3 residues: CASSRPVTRGNIQYF. The CDR3 DNA follows: TGTGCCAGCAGTAGACCCGTGACTAGGGGTAACATTCAGTACTTC.

There are a few counts of this clonotype. The chain links TRBV20-1 to TRBJ2-1; 8 nucleotides match TRBD1. The J segment lost 6 bases and the V segment lost 5 bases, leaving 3 bases of the junction unmatched. The CDR3 spans 12 residues. Germline CDR1 DFQATT, CDR2 SNEGSKA (reference sequence). This chain's CDR3 is CSAWTGINEQFF. The CDR3 DNA reads as TGCAGTGCTTGGACAGGGATCAATGAGCAGTTCTTC.

The chain links TRBV14 to TRBJ2-7; TRBD2 agrees at 9 bases. The CDR3 contains 15 residues. J gave up 3 bases and V 4 bases, and 7 bases lay outside the gene matches. The germline V gene has CDR1 SGHDN and CDR2 FVKESK. CDR3 sequence: CASSLRLAALYEQYF. The CDR3 bases are TGTGCCAGCAGCCTCCGACTAGCGGCTCTCTACGAGCAGTACTTC.

This clonotype came up a few times. The V gene is TRBV25-1, the J gene TRBJ2-7; either TRBD1 or TRBD2 may supply D (5 bases each). Germline-derived CDR1 and CDR2 are MGHDK and SYGVNS. Trimming shortened V by 6 bases and J by 0 bases, and 12 bases separated the two germline ends. This CDR3 is built from 14 residues. The CDR3 DNA reads TGTGCCAGCAGCAACCGGGACGACTCCTACGAGCAGTACTTC. Translating it yields CASSNRDDSYEQYF.

The CDR3 nucleotides are TGCAGTGCTTCCAACAGGGGACGTCGCGATACGCAGTATTTT. It specifies CSASNRGRRDTQYF. The chain joins TRBV20-1 to TRBJ2-3; 7 bases fit TRBD1. Germline CDR1 DFQATT, CDR2 SNEGSKA (reference sequence). The CDR3 totals 14 residues. V trimming: 5 bases; J trimming: 6 bases; junction bases outside the gene matches: 11.

This CDR3 reads CASSNLQGIGNTGELFF. The CDR3, as DNA: TGTGCCAGCAGCAACTTACAGGGGATCGGAAACACCGGGGAGCTGTTTTTT. The chain carries TRBV11-2 and TRBJ2-2; TRBD1 aligns across 7 bases. With 5 bases clipped from V and 2 bases from J, the junction kept 11 bases outside the gene matches. The germline CDR1 and CDR2 sequences are SGHAT and FQNNGV. The CDR3 is made up of 17 amino acids.

This clonotype has more than one count but fewer than ten. The chain is built from TRBV5-1 and TRBJ1-2; D uncertain. Trimming took 4 bases from V and 6 from J, leaving 16 bases between them. Germline CDR1 reads SGHRS; CDR2 reads YFSETQ. The CDR3 contains 14 residues. The DNA of the CDR3 is TGCGCCAGCAGCCCCTTTGTGGGGAGGAATGGCTACACCTTC. Its protein is CASSPFVGRNGYTF.

The chain joins TRBV12-3 or TRBV12-4 to TRBJ2-1; 12 positions agree with TRBD2. V lost 6 bases to trimming and J lost 8 bases; unmatched junction nucleotides: 8. CDR3 length: 15 residues. CDR3 region: CASRATSGRRYEQFF. Here the CDR3 DNA reads TGTGCCAGCAGGGCTACTAGCGGGAGGAGGTATGAGCAGTTCTTC.

V is TRBV5-1 and J is TRBJ2-1; 7 bases line up with TRBD1. This CDR3 is 16 amino acids long. V was pared by 4 bases and J by 7 bases, with 14 bases of the junction left unmatched. CDR1 and CDR2 from the germline V gene are SGHRS and YFSETQ. The CDR3 is CASSLGFDRVSNEQFF. DNA of the CDR3: TGCGCCAGCAGCCTAGGGTTCGACAGGGTTTCAAATGAGCAGTTCTTC.

This clonotype was seen only a few times. V is TRBV14 and J is TRBJ2-3; D ambiguous. CDR1 is SGHDN and CDR2 is FVKESK in the germline V gene. Trimming removed 5 bases at V and 4 bases at J, with 7 bases between. The length of the CDR3 is 12 residues. CDR3 in DNA: TGTGCCAGCAGCACACAGTCAGATACGCAGTATTTT. It encodes CASSTQSDTQYF.

This chain connects TRBV30 to TRBJ1-1, with 7 bases identical to TRBD1. Germline loops: CDR1 GTSNPN, CDR2 SVGIG (reference sequence). This CDR3 has 13 residues. Unmatched junction bases numbered 9, after V lost 6 bases and J lost 5 bases. The CDR3 reads CACQEGAGTEAFF. The CDR3 DNA follows: TGTGCCTGCCAGGAGGGGGCAGGGACTGAAGCTTTCTTT. The full variable domain, completed using reference TRBV30 and TRBJ1-1, is SQTIHQWPATLVQPVGSPLSLECTVEGTSNPNLYWYRQAAGRGLQLLFYSVGIGQISSEVPQNLSASRPQDRQFILSSKKLLLSDSGFYLCACQEGAGTEAFFGQGTRLTVV.

This sequence joins TRBV20-1 and TRBJ1-2, with 12 bases that match TRBD1. J lost 4 bases, V lost 6 bases, and 6 bases had no gene match. CDR1 is DFQATT and CDR2 is SNEGSKA in the germline V gene (reference sequence). The CDR3 covers 14 residues. The CDR3 bases are TGCAGTGCGGAGGGACAGGGGGCCGGCTATGGCTACACCTTC. Its protein product is CSAEGQGAGYGYTF.

This clonotype was detected ten times or more. DNA of the CDR3: TGTGCCAGCAGCTCTCCACTAGCGGGAGGGCAAGACAATGAGCAGTTCTTC. It translates to CASSSPLAGGQDNEQFF. The chain links TRBV7-9 to TRBJ2-1; 13 bases match TRBD2. The junction had 8 bases not matched to a gene; V was cut back by 4 bases and J by 5 bases. The CDR3 consists of 17 residues. CDR1 is SEHNR, CDR2 FQNEAQ, per germline (reference sequence).

The rearrangement joins TRBV12-3 or TRBV12-4 to TRBJ1-1; D ambiguous. With 6 bases removed from V and 1 base from J, the gap between germline ends came to 15 bases. This CDR3 has 15 residues. CDR3 sequence: CASSNFGRTNTEAFF. The CDR3 nucleotides read TGTGCCAGCAGCAACTTTGGACGGACGAACACTGAAGCTTTCTTT.

There are many counts of this clonotype. This chain connects TRBV3-1 to TRBJ2-7, with D unclear. This CDR3 comprises 12 residues. In germline, CDR1 is LGHDT, CDR2 YNNKEL (reference sequence). V shed 3 bases and J shed 5 bases, with 8 bases lying between them. The CDR3 protein is CASSQYRDEQYF. As DNA, the CDR3 is TGTGCCAGCAGCCAGTACCGGGACGAGCAGTACTTC.

This clonotype has ten or more counts. This chain links TRBV9 with TRBJ2-5, with 13 bases that match TRBD2. Germline values: CDR1 SGDLS, CDR2 YYNGEE. The J segment lost 5 bases and the V segment lost 0 bases, leaving 4 bases of the junction unmatched. The CDR3 contains 16 residues. The CDR3 sequence: CASSVALAGGHETQYF. For the CDR3, the DNA is TGTGCCAGCAGCGTAGCACTAGCGGGGGGGCACGAGACCCAGTACTTC.

This clonotype showed up just a few times. The V and J genes are TRBV7-9 and TRBJ1-2; 9 nucleotides agree with TRBD1. This CDR3 contains 14 residues. The germline gives CDR1 SEHNR, CDR2 FQNEAQ (reference sequence). V trimming: 4 bases; J trimming: 8 bases; junction bases outside the gene matches: 8. The CDR3 nucleotides are TGTGCCAGCAGCTCGCGGGACAGGGTTGGAGGCTACACCTTC. Its translation is CASSSRDRVGGYTF.

This chain uses TRBV3-1 with TRBJ2-1; D perhaps matches TRBD1 (5 bases). Per germline, CDR1 LGHDT and CDR2 YNNKEL (reference sequence). CDR3 length equals 16 residues. The ends were cut back, 8 bases at V and 0 bases at J, with 17 bases in the middle. CDR3 residues: CASAKFGASSYNEQFF. The CDR3, as DNA: TGTGCCAGCGCCAAATTTGGGGCGAGCTCCTACAATGAGCAGTTCTTC.

The chain is built from TRBV20-1 and TRBJ2-3, with D possibly TRBD2 on 6 matching bases. The CDR3 contains 14 residues. Germline CDR1 reads DFQATT; CDR2 reads SNEGSKA (reference sequence). With 7 bases removed from V and 5 bases from J, the gap between germline ends came to 19 bases. CDR3 sequence (DNA): TGCAGTGTTTCCGCACTAGCTGTGGAAGATACGCAGTATTTT. Its translation: CSVSALAVEDTQYF.

Written as DNA, the CDR3 is TGTGCCAGCAGTACAAACAGGGGAGGCAAAAACATTCAGTACTTC. The encoded protein is CASSTNRGGKNIQYF. The chain couples TRBV2 to TRBJ2-4, with a weak D call TRBD1 (7 bases). The CDR3 is made up of 15 amino acids. V lost 5 bases and J 3 bases, leaving 14 bases between the germline ends. CDR1 and CDR2 from the germline V gene are SNHLY and FYNNEI.

The chain recombines TRBV15 with TRBJ2-1, with D perhaps TRBD2 (6 bases). The V gene lost 4 bases and the J gene lost 15 bases, with 22 bases spanning the gap. CDR1 and CDR2 from the germline V gene are LNHNV and YYDKDF (reference sequence). The CDR3 sequence is 14 residues long. The CDR3 is CATSTRMGLPEGFF. CDR3 in DNA: TGTGCCACCAGCACCCGGATGGGGCTACCGGAGGGGTTCTTC.

There are many counts of this clonotype. This rearrangement joins TRBV12-3 or TRBV12-4 to TRBJ1-2; 7 bases fit TRBD1. The trim removed 6 bases at V and 5 bases at J, leaving 6 bases unmatched. CDR3 length: 13 residues. CDR3 residues: CASRATGQYGYTF. CDR3 DNA sequence: TGTGCCAGCAGGGCGACAGGGCAGTATGGCTACACCTTC.

This clonotype was observed a handful of times. V gene TRBV6-2 or TRBV6-3 combines with J gene TRBJ2-3, with D possibly TRBD2 on 5 matching bases. This CDR3 contains 16 residues. V was cut by 2 bases and J by 2 bases, with 14 bases left in between. Germline assignment: CDR1 MNHEY and CDR2 SVGEGT. The CDR3 spells CASSYMSGEITDTQYF. The CDR3 nucleotides are TGTGCCAGCAGTTACATGAGCGGAGAAATCACAGATACGCAGTATTTT.